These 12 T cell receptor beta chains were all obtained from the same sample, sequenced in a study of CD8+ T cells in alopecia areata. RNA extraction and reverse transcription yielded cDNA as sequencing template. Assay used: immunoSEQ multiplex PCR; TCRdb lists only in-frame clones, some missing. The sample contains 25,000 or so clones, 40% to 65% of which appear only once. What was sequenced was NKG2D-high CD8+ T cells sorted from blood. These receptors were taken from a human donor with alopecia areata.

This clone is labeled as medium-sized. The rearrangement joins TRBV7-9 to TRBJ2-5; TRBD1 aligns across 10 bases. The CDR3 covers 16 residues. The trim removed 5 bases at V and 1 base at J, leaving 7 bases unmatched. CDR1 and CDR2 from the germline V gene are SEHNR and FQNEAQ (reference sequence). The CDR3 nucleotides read TGTGCCAGCAGCCCAGCGGACAGGGGGGTCCAAGAGACCCAGTACTTC. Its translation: CASSPADRGVQETQYF.

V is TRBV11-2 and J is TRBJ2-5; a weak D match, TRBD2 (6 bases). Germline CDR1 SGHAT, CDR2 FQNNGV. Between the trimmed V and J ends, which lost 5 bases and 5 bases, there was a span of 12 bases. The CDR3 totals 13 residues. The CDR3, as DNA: TGTGCCAGCAGCGCCGGAGGAGGGGAGACCCAGTACTTC. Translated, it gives CASSAGGGETQYF.

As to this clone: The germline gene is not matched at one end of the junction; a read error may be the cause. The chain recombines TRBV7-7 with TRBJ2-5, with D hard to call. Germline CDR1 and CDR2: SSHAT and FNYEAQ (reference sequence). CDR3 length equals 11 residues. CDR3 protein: CASSQQETQYF. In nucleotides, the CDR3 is TGTGCTAGCAGCCAACAAGAGACCCAGTACTTC.

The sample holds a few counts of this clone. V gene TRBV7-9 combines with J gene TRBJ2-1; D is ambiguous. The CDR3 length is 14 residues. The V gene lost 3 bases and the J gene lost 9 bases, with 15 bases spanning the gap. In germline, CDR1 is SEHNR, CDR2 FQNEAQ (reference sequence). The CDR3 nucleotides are TGTGCCAGCAGCTTCATAACTCTCGTGGGTGAGCAGTTCTTC. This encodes CASSFITLVGEQFF. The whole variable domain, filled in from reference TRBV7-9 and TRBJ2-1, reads DTGVSQNPRHKITKRGQNVTFRCDPISEHNRLYWYRQTLGQGPEFLTYFQNEAQLEKSRLLSDRFSAERPKGSFSTLEIQRTEQGDSAMYLCASSFITLVGEQFFGPGTRLTVL.

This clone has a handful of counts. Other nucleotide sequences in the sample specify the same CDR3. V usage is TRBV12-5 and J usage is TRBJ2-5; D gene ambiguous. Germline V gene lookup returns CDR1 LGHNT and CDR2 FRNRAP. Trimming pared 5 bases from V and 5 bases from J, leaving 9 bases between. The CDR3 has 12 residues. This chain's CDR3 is CASGPDRETQYF. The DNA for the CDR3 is TGTGCTAGTGGTCCGGACCGGGAGACCCAGTACTTC. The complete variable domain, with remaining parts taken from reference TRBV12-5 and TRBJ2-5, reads DARVTQTPRHKVTEMGQEVTMRCQPILGHNTVFWYRQTMMQGLELLAYFRNRAPLDDSGMPKDRFSAEMPDATLATLKIQPSEPRDSAVYFCASGPDRETQYFGPGTRLLVL.

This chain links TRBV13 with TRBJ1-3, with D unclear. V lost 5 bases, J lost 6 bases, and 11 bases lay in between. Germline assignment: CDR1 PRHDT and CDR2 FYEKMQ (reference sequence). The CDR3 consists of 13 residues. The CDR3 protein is CASSPSFSNTIYF. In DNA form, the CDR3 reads TGTGCCAGCAGCCCCTCCTTCTCAAACACCATATATTTT.

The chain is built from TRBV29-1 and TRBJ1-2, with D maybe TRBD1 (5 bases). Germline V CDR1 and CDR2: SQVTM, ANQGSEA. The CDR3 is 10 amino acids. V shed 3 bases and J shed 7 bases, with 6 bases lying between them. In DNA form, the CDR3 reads TGCAGCGTTGATGGGGGTGGCTACACCTTC. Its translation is CSVDGGGYTF.

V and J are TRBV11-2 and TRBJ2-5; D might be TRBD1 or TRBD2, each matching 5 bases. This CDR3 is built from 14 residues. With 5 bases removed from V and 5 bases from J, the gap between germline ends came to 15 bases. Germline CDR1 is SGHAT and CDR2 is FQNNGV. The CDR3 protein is CASSLGAGAETQYF. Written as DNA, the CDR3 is TGTGCCAGCAGCCTAGGGGCCGGGGCGGAGACCCAGTACTTC.

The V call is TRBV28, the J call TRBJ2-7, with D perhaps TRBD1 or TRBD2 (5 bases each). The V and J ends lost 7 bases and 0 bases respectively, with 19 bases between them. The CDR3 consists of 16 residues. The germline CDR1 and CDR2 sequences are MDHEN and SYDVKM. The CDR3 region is CASTKRRGRSSYEQYF. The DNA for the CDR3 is TGTGCCAGCACCAAAAGACGGGGACGTAGCTCCTACGAGCAGTACTTC.

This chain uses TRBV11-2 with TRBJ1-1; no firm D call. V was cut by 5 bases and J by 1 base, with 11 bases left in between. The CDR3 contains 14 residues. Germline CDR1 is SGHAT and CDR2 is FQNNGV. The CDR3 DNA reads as TGTGCCAGCAGCCAGCAGGTGGGGAACACTGAAGCTTTCTTT. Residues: CASSQQVGNTEAFF.

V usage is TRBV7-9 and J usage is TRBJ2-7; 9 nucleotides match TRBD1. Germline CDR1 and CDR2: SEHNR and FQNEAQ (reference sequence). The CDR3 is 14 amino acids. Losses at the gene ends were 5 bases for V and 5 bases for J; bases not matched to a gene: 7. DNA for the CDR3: TGTGCCAGCAGCCAACGGACAGGGGTAAACGAGCAGTACTTC. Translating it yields CASSQRTGVNEQYF. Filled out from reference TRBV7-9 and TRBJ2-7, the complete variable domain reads DTGVSQNPRHKITKRGQNVTFRCDPISEHNRLYWYRQTLGQGPEFLTYFQNEAQLEKSRLLSDRFSAERPKGSFSTLEIQRTEQGDSAMYLCASSQRTGVNEQYFGPGTRLTVT.

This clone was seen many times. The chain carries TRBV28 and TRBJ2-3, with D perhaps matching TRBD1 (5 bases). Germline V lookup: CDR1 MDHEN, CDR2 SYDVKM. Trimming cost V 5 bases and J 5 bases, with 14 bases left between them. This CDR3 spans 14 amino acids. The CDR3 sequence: CASSPPTGLDTQYF. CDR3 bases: TGTGCCAGCAGTCCCCCCACAGGTTTAGATACGCAGTATTTT. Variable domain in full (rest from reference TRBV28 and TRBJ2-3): DVKVTQSSRYLVKRTGEKVFLECVQDMDHENMFWYRQDPGLGLRLIYFSYDVKMKEKGDIPEGYSVSREKKERFSLILESASTNQTSMYLCASSPPTGLDTQYFGPGTRLTVL.